This TCR beta chain comes out of a study of regulatory T cells in long-lasting Graves disease. The overall study: Antithyroid drugs had been taken under 3 months by newly diagnosed Graves' patients.

HTBI primers from iRepertoire and Arm-PCR of CDR3 regions yielded the TCR beta libraries. Via MiXCR, TCRdb re-called the multiplex PCR reads, giving one row per CDR3 protein. Altogether about 320,000 distinct CDR3 sequences are present, 15% to 20% being singletons, with the ten largest covering roughly 40%. Germline V gene data show CDR1 as SGHTA and CDR2 as FQGNSA. CDR3 length: 16 residues. Trimming removed 5 bases from V and 2 bases from J, with 17 bases in between. This clonotype has only a few counts. The time point: newly diagnosed GD, antithyroid drugs for less than 3 months. PBMCs provided the RNA from which the TCR library was made.

This TCR was recovered from a female donor with Graves disease. The material sequenced was peripheral blood mononuclear cells (PBMCs), taken at new diagnosis, from a patient treated with antithyroid drugs. The chain links TRBV7-2 to TRBJ2-3, with no clear D. CDR3 sequence: CASSPRGSTFTDTQYF. As DNA, the CDR3 is TGTGCCAGCAGCCCCCGTGGTTCGACTTTCACAGATACGCAGTATTTT.